This TCR beta chain comes out of a study of tumor and adjacent non-tumor tissue in lung cancer. Overall study findings and caveats: Normal lung showed higher cumulative top 100 clone frequency than tumor.

The library came from three nested PCR rounds adapted from ARM-PCR protocols. TCRdb ran MiXCR on the multiplex PCR reads and lists one entry per CDR3 protein. The sample gives 75,000 to 80,000 distinct CDR3 sequences, 80% of which show up once; more than 10% is in the top ten. Trimming shortened V by 6 bases and J by 7 bases, and 19 bases separated the two germline ends. CDR3 length equals 14 residues. Germline loops: CDR1 DFQATT, CDR2 SNEGSKA (reference sequence). The template was RNA from unsorted bulk tissue. To note about this clonotype: No antigen is known for it.

The source is a woman in her fifties or sixties with non-small cell lung cancer. J is TRBJ1-5 and V is TRBV20-1; D not resolved. Sequencing input: lung tumor tissue. The CDR3 coding sequence is TGCAGTGCCACTCACTGGGTGCCGGGACAGCCCCAGCATTTT. Protein product: CSATHWVPGQPQHF.